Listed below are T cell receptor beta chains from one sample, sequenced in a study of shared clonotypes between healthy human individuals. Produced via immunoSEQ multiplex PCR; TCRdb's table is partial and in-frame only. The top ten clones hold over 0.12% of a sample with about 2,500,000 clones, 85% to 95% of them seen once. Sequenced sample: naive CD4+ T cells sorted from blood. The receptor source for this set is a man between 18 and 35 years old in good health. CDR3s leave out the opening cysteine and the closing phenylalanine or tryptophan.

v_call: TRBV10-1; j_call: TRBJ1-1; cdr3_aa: ASSESWGRTEAF
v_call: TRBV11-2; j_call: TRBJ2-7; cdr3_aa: ASSLMTGAYEQY
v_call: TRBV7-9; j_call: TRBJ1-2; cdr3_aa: ASSLAPGYT
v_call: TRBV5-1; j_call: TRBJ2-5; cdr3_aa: ASSQGAVQETQY
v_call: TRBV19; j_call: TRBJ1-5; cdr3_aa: ASSIGRGKRDQPQH
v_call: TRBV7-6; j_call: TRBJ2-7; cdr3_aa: ASSPVRGGEQY
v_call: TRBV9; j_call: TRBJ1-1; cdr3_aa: ASSVDSGNTEAF
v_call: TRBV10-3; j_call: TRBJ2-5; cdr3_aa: ATKDRGTEGTQY
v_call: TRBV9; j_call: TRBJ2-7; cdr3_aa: ASSVGLAGTYEQY
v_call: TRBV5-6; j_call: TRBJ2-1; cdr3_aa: ASSKYNEQF